This T cell receptor beta chain originates from a study of PD-1 blockade in classical Hodgkin lymphoma. Remarks on this clone: Its antigen is unidentified.

TCRdb keeps only in-frame clones here, not all; method: immunoSEQ multiplex PCR. The profile shows about 7,600 clones, approximately 80% of them singletons. Brentuximab vedotin exposure varied among the patients, all of whom had relapsed after autologous stem cell transplantation. The study purified CD4+ T cells from thawed PBMCs using magnetic negative selection. There are 18 residues in the CDR3. Germline V gene sequence: CDR1 MRHNA, CDR2 SNTAGT. V was clipped by 0 bases and J by 0 bases; unmatched bases: 6. Study results and caveats: Partial responders and progressors had significantly lower baseline TCR diversity.

The V gene is TRBV6-4, the J gene TRBJ2-1, with TRBD2 matching 9 bases. The receptor was derived from a human donor with classical Hodgkin lymphoma. The specimen comprised CD4+ T cells from blood, sampled at baseline. The CDR3 reads CASSDSLAGTSSYNEQFF. In DNA form, the CDR3 reads TGTGCCAGCAGTGACTCTCTAGCGGGAACTAGCTCCTACAATGAGCAGTTCTTC.